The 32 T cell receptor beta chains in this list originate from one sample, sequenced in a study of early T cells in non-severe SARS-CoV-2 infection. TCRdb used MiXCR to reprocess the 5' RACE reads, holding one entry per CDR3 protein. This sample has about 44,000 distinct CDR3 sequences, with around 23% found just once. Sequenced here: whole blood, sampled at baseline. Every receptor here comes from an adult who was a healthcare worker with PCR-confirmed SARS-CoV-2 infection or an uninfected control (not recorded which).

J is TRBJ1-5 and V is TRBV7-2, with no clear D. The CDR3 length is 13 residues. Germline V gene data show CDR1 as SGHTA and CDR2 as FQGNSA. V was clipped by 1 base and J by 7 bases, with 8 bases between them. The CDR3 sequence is CASSLGLGQPQHF. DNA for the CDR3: TGTGCCAGCAGCTTAGGACTTGGCCAGCCCCAGCATTTT.

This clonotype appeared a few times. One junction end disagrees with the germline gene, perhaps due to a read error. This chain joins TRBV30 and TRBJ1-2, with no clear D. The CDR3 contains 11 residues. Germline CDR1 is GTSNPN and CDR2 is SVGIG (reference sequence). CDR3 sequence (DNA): TGTGCATGGAGTCTGCAGACCGCATACACCTTC. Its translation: CAWSLQTAYTF. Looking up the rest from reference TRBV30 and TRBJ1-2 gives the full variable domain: SQTIHQWPATLVQPVGSPLSLECTVEGTSNPNLYWYRQAAGRGLQLLFYSVGIGQISSEVPQNLSASRPQDRQFILSSKKLLLSDSGFYLCAWSLQTAYTFGSGTRLTVV.

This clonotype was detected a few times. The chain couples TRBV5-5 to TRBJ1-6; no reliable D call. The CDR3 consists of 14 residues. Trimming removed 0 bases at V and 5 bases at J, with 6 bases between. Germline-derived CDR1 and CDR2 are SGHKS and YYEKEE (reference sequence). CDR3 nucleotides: TGTGCCAGCAGCTTGGGCCCAAATAATTCACCCCTCCACTTT. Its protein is CASSLGPNNSPLHF.

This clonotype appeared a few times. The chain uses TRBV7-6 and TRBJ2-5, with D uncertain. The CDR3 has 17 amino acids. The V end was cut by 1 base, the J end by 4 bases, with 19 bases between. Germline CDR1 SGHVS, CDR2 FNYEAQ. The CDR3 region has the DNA TGTGCCAGCAGCTTAGTCCTAGGGCCAGCCTCCCGAGAGACCCAGTACTTC. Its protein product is CASSLVLGPASRETQYF.

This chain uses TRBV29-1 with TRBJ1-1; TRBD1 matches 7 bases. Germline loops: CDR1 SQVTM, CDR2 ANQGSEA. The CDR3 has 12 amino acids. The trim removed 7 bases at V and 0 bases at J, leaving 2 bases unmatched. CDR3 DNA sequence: TGCAGCGCAGGGACAGTGAACACTGAAGCTTTCTTT. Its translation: CSAGTVNTEAFF.

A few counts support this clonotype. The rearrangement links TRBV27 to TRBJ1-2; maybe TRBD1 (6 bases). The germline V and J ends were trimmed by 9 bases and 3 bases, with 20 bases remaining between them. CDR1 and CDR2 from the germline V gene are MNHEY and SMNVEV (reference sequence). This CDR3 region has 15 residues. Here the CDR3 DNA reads TGTGCCAGTAGGGGGAGGGTACCGCCCGACTATGGCTACACCTTC. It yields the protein CASRGRVPPDYGYTF.

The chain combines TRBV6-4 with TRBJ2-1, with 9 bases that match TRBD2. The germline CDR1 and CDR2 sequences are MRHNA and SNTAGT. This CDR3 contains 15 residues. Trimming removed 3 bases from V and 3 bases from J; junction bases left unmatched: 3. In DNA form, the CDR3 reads TGTGCCAGCAGTGATGGTAGCGGGGGCTACAATGAGCAGTTCTTC. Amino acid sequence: CASSDGSGGYNEQFF.

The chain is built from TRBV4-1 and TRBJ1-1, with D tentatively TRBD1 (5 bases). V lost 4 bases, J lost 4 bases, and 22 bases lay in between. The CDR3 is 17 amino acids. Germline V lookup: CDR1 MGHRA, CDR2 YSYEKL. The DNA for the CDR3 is TGCGCCAGCAGCCTCCTTCCCGGGAACACGGGGGGCACTGAAGCTTTCTTT. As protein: CASSLLPGNTGGTEAFF.

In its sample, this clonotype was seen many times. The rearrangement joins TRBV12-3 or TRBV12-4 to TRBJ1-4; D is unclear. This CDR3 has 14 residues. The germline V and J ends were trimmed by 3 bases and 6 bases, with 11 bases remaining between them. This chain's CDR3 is CASSFSYEDEKLFF. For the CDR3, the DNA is TGTGCCAGCAGTTTTAGTTATGAAGATGAAAAACTGTTTTTT.

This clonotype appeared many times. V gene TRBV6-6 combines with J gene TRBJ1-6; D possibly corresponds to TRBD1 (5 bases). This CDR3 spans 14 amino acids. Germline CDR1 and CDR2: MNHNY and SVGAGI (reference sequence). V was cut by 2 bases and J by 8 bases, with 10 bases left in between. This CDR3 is CASSYPGGDSPLHF. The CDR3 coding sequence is TGTGCCAGCAGTTACCCCGGGGGGGATTCACCCCTCCACTTT.

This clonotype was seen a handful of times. The CDR3 is CASTERGDEQYF. The CDR3 DNA sequence: TGTGCCAGCACCGAAAGGGGTGACGAGCAGTACTTC. The chain carries TRBV2 and TRBJ2-7; tentative D call: TRBD1 (5 bases). The CDR3 consists of 12 residues. Per the germline V gene, CDR1 is SNHLY and CDR2 is FYNNEI. Trimming shortened V by 7 bases and J by 5 bases, and 12 bases separated the two germline ends.

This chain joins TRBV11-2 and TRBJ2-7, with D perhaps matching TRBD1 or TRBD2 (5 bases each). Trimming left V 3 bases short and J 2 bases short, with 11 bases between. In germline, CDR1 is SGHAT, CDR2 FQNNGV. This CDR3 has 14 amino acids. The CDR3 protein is CASSLARGPYEQYF. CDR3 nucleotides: TGTGCCAGCAGCTTGGCGAGGGGACCCTACGAGCAGTACTTC.

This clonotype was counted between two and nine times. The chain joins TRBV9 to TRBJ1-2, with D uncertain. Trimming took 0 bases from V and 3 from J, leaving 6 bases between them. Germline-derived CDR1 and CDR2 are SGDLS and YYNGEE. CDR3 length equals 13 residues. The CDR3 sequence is CASSVAGHYGYTF. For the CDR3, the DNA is TGTGCCAGCAGCGTAGCGGGCCACTATGGCTACACCTTC. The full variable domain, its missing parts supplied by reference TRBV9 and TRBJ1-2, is DSGVTQTPKHLITATGQRVTLRCSPRSGDLSVYWYQQSLDQGLQFLIQYYNGEERAKGNILERFSAQQFPDLHSELNLSSLELGDSALYFCASSVAGHYGYTFGSGTRLTVV.

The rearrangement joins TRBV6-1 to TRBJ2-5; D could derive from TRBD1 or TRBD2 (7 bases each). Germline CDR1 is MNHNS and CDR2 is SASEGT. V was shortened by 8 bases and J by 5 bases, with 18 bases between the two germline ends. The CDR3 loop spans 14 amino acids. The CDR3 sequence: CASRLRGGEETQYF. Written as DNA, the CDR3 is TGTGCCAGCCGCCTCAGGGGGGGAGAGGAGACCCAGTACTTC.

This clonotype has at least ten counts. The CDR3: CASRLGGNQPQHF. The DNA of the CDR3 is TGTGCCAGCAGACTGGGAGGTAATCAGCCCCAGCATTTT. The genes are TRBV12-3 or TRBV12-4 and TRBJ1-5; D is ambiguous. This CDR3 is built from 13 residues. V lost 6 bases, J lost 4 bases, and 10 bases lay in between.

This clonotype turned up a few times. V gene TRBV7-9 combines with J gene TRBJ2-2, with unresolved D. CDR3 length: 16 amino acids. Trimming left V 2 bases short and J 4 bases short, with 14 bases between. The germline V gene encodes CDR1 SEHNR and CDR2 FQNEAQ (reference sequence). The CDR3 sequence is CASSLFTLLGTGELFF. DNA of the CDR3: TGTGCCAGCAGCTTATTCACCCTCCTGGGCACCGGGGAGCTGTTTTTT.

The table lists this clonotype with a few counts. This CDR3 reads CASTQGSTPYEQYF. CDR3 bases: TGTGCCAGCACCCAGGGATCTACCCCCTACGAGCAGTACTTC. The rearrangement joins TRBV12-3 or TRBV12-4 to TRBJ2-7; the D gene is possibly TRBD1 (5 bases). Deletions cut 7 bases from V and 2 bases from J, with 15 bases between. The length of the CDR3 is 14 residues.

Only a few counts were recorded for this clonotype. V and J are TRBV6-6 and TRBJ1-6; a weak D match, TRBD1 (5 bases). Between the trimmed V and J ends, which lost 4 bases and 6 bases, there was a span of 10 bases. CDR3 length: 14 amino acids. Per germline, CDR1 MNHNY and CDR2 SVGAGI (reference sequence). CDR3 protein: CASSFRDPNSPLHF. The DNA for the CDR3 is TGTGCCAGCAGTTTCCGGGACCCTAATTCACCCCTCCACTTT.

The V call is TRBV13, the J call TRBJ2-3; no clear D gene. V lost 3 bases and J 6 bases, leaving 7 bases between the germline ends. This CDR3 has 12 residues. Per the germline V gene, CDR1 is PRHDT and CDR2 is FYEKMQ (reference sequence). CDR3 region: CASSFQSDTQYF. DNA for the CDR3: TGTGCCAGCAGCTTTCAGTCGGATACGCAGTATTTT.

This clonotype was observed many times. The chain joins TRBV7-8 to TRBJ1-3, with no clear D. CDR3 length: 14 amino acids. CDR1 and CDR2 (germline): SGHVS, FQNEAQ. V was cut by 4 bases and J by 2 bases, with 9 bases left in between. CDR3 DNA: TGTGCCAGCAGCTCGCGGACGGCTGGAAACACCATATATTTT. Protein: CASSSRTAGNTIYF.

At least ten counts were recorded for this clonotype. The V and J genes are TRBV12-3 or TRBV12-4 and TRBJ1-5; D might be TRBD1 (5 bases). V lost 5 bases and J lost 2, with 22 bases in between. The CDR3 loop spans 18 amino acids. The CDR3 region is CASSLGDLGYVRNQPQHF. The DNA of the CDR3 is TGTGCCAGCAGTCTCGGGGACTTGGGGTACGTTCGCAATCAGCCCCAGCATTTT.

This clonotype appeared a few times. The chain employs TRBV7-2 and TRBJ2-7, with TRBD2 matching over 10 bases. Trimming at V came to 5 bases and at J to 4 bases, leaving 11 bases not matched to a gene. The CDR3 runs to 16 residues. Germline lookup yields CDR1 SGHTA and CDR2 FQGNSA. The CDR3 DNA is TGTGCCAGCAGCGAAACTAGCGGGGAGCCATTTTACGAGCAGTACTTC. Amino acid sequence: CASSETSGEPFYEQYF.

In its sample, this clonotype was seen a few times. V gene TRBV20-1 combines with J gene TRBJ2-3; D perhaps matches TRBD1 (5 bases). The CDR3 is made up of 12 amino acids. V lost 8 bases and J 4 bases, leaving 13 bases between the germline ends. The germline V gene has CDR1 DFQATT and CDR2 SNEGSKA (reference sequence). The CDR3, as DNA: TGCAGTCTCGCCTCAGGGCCAGATACGCAGTATTTT. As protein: CSLASGPDTQYF.

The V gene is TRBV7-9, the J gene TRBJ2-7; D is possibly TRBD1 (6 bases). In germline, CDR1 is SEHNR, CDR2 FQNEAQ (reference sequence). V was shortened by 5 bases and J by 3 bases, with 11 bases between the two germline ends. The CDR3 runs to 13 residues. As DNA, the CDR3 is TGTGCCAGCAGCCCCCTGGACAGCTACGAGCAGTACTTC. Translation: CASSPLDSYEQYF.

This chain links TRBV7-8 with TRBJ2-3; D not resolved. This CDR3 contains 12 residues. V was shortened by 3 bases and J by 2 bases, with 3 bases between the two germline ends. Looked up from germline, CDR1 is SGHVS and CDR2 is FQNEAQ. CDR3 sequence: CASSFFTDTQYF. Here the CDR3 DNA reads TGTGCCAGCAGCTTTTTCACAGATACGCAGTATTTT.

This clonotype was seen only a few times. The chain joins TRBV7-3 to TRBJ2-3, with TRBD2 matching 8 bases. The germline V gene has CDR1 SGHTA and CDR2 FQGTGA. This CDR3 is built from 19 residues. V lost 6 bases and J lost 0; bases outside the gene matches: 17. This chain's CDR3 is CASSQRPHGRGASTDTQYF. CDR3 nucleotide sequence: TGTGCCAGCAGTCAACGCCCCCACGGGCGGGGGGCTAGCACAGATACGCAGTATTTT.

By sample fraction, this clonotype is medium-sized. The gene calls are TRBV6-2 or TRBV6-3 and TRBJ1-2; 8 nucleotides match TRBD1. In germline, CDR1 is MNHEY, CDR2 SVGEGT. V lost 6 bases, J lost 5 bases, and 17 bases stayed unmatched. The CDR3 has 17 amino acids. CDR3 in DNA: TGTGCCAGCAGAAGCTCCGTCCCGAGACAGGGGCTTTATGGCTACACCTTC. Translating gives CASRSSVPRQGLYGYTF.

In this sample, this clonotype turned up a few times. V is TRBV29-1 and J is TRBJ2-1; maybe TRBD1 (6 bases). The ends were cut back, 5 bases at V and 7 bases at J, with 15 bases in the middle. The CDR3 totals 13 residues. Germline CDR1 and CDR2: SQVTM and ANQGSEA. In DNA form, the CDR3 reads TGCAGCGTTTCCCCGCAAGGGGGAAATGAGCAGTTCTTC. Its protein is CSVSPQGGNEQFF.

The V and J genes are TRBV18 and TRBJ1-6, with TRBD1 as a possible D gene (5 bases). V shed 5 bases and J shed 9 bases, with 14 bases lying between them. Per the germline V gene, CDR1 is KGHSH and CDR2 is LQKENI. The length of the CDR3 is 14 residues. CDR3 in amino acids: CASSAGTGGSPLHF. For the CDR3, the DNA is TGTGCCAGCTCAGCCGGGACCGGAGGTTCACCCCTCCACTTT.

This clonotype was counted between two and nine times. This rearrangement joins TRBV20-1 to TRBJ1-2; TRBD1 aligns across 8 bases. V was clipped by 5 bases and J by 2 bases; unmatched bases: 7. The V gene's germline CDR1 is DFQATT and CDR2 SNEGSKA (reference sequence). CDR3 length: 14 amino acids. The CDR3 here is CSASDRVGNYGYTF. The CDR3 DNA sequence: TGCAGTGCTTCGGACAGGGTTGGCAACTATGGCTACACCTTC.

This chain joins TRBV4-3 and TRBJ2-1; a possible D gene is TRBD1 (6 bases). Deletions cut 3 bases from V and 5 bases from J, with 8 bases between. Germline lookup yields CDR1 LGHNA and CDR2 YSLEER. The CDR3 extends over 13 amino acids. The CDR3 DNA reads TGCGCCAGCAGCCAGGGGGCGAACAATGAGCAGTTCTTC. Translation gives CASSQGANNEQFF.

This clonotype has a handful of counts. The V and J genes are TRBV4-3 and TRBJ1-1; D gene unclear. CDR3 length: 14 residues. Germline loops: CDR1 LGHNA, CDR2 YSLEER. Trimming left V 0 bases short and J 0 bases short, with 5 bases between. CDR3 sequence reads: CASSQEGVNTEAFF. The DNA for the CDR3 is TGCGCCAGCAGCCAAGAAGGAGTGAACACTGAAGCTTTCTTT.